This TCR beta chain derives from a study of graft-versus-host responses after intestinal transplantation. Study-wide context: Transplant recipients had multivisceral, liver-intestinal, or isolated intestinal grafts. Among the recipients, all got anti-thymocyte globulin induction and then tacrolimus and steroids for 2 to 3 years. Study-level points and caveats: Early HvG declines after transplant were associated with peak circulating GvH clone levels. Allograft graft-versus-host to host-versus-graft clonal ratios ran high in patients with graft-donor T cell macrochimerism.

Libraries were prepared by immunoSEQ multiplex PCR; TCRdb keeps only in-frame clonotypes and omits some of them. The table includes 90,000 to 120,000 clones, more than 75% detected once. Germline CDR1 and CDR2: PRHDT and FYEKMQ (reference sequence). The CDR3 length is 15 residues. Losses at the gene ends were 3 bases for V and 2 bases for J; bases not matched to a gene: 3. In its sample, this clone was seen a few times. Its cognate antigen is unknown. The sample here was unstimulated CD4+ T cells sorted from spleen or lymph node cells, taken before intestinal transplant. The chain has TRBV13 and TRBJ2-7, with 11 bases lining up with TRBD2. This TCR came from a human donor who received an intestinal transplant. The CDR3 region is CASSFRLAGTYEQYF. DNA of the CDR3: TGTGCCAGCAGCTTCCGACTAGCGGGAACCTACGAGCAGTACTTC.